This T cell receptor (beta chain) was documented in a study of cytomegalovirus exposure and HLA in healthy donors. The CDR3 has 16 amino acids. Looked up from germline, CDR1 is LNHDA and CDR2 is SQIVND (reference sequence). V dropped 5 bases and J dropped 4; count of bases not matched to a gene: 12. All the people who gave samples were healthy bone marrow donors. The primer mix had 60 Vbeta and 13 Jbeta primers. TCRdb keeps only in-frame clones here, not all; method: immunoSEQ multiplex PCR. The repertoire includes fewer than 130,000 clones, 74% of them detected once, and over 2.5% sits in the top ten.

The sample was PBMCs. The chain is built from TRBV19 and TRBJ1-1, with TRBD1 matching over 8 bases. The receptor's source is a man between 50 and 59 years old in good health and CMV-seropositive. CDR3 in DNA: TGTGCCAGTAGTCCATCCGGGACAGGAGGTATCACTGAAGCTTTCTTT. As protein: CASSPSGTGGITEAFF.